A single T cell receptor beta chain is shown here with its context. Antigen unknown. This sample is part of a study of monozygotic twins with inflammatory bowel disease. Study findings and constraints: Background noise in patient repertoires may stem from differing immunosuppressive treatments. IBD patients share fewer clonotypes with other people than healthy twins do, especially with disease activity.

For every sample, eight separate reactions were used to make cDNA. Each UMI harboured a 6-nucleotide sample barcode and was appended via template switching. TCRdb derives one entry per CDR3 protein from the 5' RACE reads, leaving out DNA. This listing includes some 150,000 distinct CDR3 sequences. The CDR3 contains 14 residues. Germline CDR1 reads DFQATT; CDR2 reads SNEGSKA (reference sequence). The TCR was taken from a human donor with ulcerative colitis or Crohn's disease, or a healthy co-twin of an affected twin (not recorded which). The gene calls are TRBV20-1 and TRBJ1-1. Sample: blood. The CDR3 reads CSARKYREGTEAFF.